This T cell receptor (beta chain) is from a study of blood T cell repertoires in COVID-19. Whole-study context: Collection of acute and convalescent COVID-19 samples took place in the United States, Italy and Spain. Nucleic acid was either cDNA or gDNA, and it came from T cells, B-cell-depleted T cells, or PBMCs.

Here immunoSEQ multiplex PCR was the method, and the copy in TCRdb shows in-frame clones only, minus some. Here the sample spans about 60,000 clones, about 82% being singletons. Losses at the gene ends were 4 bases for V and 8 bases for J; bases not matched to a gene: 4. Germline assignment: CDR1 LGHNA and CDR2 YSLEER. The CDR3 has 14 amino acids. This chain connects TRBV4-3 to TRBJ1-4, with 10 bases aligning to TRBD1. The receptor comes from a human donor in a cohort sampled during active COVID-19. Source material: peripheral blood. This chain's CDR3 is CASSPRDRGEKLFF. The CDR3, as DNA: TGCGCCAGCAGCCCCCGGGACAGGGGAGAAAAACTGTTTTTT.